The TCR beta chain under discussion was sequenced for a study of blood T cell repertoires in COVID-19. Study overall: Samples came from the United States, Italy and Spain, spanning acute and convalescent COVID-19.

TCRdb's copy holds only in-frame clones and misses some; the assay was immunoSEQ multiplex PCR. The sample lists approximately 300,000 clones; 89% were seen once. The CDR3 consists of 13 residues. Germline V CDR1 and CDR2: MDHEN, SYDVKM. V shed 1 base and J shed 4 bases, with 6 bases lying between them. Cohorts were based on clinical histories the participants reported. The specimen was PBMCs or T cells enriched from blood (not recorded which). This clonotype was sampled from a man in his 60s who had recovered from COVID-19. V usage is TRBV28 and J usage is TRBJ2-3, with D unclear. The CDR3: CASSLLSPDTQYF. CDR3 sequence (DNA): TGTGCCAGCAGTTTATTAAGCCCAGATACGCAGTATTTT.